This TCR beta chain was profiled in a study of CD8 T cells in Susac syndrome. When the RNA was reverse transcribed, random hexamers were used with an input of roughly 0.5 to 1 ug. In TCRdb, the immunoSEQ multiplex PCR reads were re-called with MiXCR into one record per CDR3 protein. The sample holds more than 200,000 distinct CDR3 sequences; around 93% are singletons and the top ten take around 0.072%. Of note for this clonotype: Its antigen is still unknown.

Trimming cost V 0 bases and J 2 bases, with 12 bases left between them. This CDR3 has 16 residues. Germline V gene sequence: CDR1 SGDLS, CDR2 YYNGEE. Blood CD8+ and CD4+ T cells underwent high-throughput TCR beta sequencing. CD8+ and CD4+ T cells were negatively isolated; TEMRA cells were FACS-enriched. Findings and limits, study-wide: The relatively small number of individuals in the TCR sequencing and HLA analysis was acknowledged by the study.

The chain carries TRBV9 and TRBJ1-3; no firm D call. This TCR came from a human donor with multiple sclerosis. The sequencing sample was made of CD4+ T cells from PBMCs. The CDR3 here is CASSVARSGPGNTIYF. CDR3 sequence (DNA): TGTGCCAGCAGCGTAGCTCGCAGTGGCCCTGGAAACACCATATATTTT.